A single sample gave rise to the 10 T cell receptor beta chains below, sequenced in a study of control samples from healthy donors and cancer patients. TCRdb's table, derived via immunoSEQ multiplex PCR, lists solely in-frame clones and lacks some. The sample carries about 150,000 clones, about nine tenths recorded once. The sequenced sample was blood. These receptors all stem from a woman aged 40-49 years in good health.

Comments on this clone: This specimen includes other DNA sequences encoding the same CDR3. The V and J genes are TRBV5-1 and TRBJ2-1; D not resolved. The CDR3 has 12 residues. Germline lookup yields CDR1 SGHRS and CDR2 YFSETQ. V shed 1 base and J shed 8 bases, with 7 bases lying between them. Here the CDR3 reads CASSLSRDEQFF. In nucleotides, the CDR3 is TGCGCCAGCAGCTTGAGTAGGGATGAGCAGTTCTTC. The whole variable domain, remainder taken from reference TRBV5-1 and TRBJ2-1, is KAGVTQTPRYLIKTRGQQVTLSCSPISGHRSVSWYQQTPGQGLQFLFEYFSETQRNKGNFPGRFSGRQFSNSRSEMNVSTLELGDSALYLCASSLSRDEQFFGPGTRLTVL.

The sample holds one count of this clone. V gene TRBV27 combines with J gene TRBJ1-2, with no clear D. Trimming removed 3 bases at V and 3 bases at J, with 8 bases between. The CDR3 is 13 amino acids. The germline CDR1 and CDR2 sequences are MNHEY and SMNVEV (reference sequence). CDR3 region: CASSFDGDYGYTF. For the CDR3, the DNA is TGTGCCAGCAGTTTTGACGGTGACTATGGCTACACCTTC.

This chain links TRBV5-6 with TRBJ2-6, with D hard to call. Deletions cut 4 bases from V and 0 bases from J, with 8 bases between. Germline-derived CDR1 and CDR2 are SGHDT and YYEEEE. CDR3 length: 15 amino acids. The CDR3 DNA is TGTGCCAGCAGCCTTCCCAACTCTGGGGCCAACGTCCTGACTTTC. Translation: CASSLPNSGANVLTF.

V usage is TRBV5-1 and J usage is TRBJ2-1; D is unresolved. CDR3 length: 17 residues. Germline V gene lookup returns CDR1 SGHRS and CDR2 YFSETQ. Trimming removed 5 bases from V and 7 bases from J, with 25 bases in between. CDR3 loop: CASSPLGVDILGNEQFF. Here the CDR3 DNA reads TGCGCCAGCAGTCCCCTAGGCGTAGATATTCTGGGGAATGAGCAGTTCTTC.

In its sample, this clone was seen once. V usage is TRBV6-5 and J usage is TRBJ2-1, with D perhaps TRBD1 (6 bases). Germline CDR1 is MNHEY and CDR2 is SVGAGI. Trimming took off 6 bases at V and 5 bases at J, with 14 bases between the two ends. This CDR3 contains 14 residues. CDR3 residues: CASSTGSHHNEQFF. In nucleotides, the CDR3 is TGTGCCAGCAGCACAGGGTCCCACCACAATGAGCAGTTCTTC.

The chain employs TRBV6-5 and TRBJ2-1, with TRBD2 matching over 8 bases. In germline, CDR1 is MNHEY, CDR2 SVGAGI. This CDR3 has 13 amino acids. V shed 8 bases, J shed 7 bases, and the junction held 7 bases outside the gene matches. The CDR3, as DNA: TGTGCCAGCTCCCCGGGAGGGGAAAATGAGCAGTTCTTC. The encoded protein is CASSPGGENEQFF.

The chain has TRBV7-2 and TRBJ2-5; 11 nucleotides align to TRBD2. The J segment lost 6 bases and the V segment lost 4 bases, leaving 7 bases of the junction unmatched. CDR1 is SGHTA, CDR2 FQGNSA, per germline. The CDR3 covers 15 residues. DNA of the CDR3: TGTGCCAGCAGCTGGGGTAGCGGGGGGGCAAAGACCCAGTACTTC. It translates to CASSWGSGGAKTQYF.

The V call is TRBV19, the J call TRBJ1-1; tentative D call: TRBD1 (5 bases). The V and J ends lost 5 bases and 6 bases respectively, with 16 bases between them. Germline V gives CDR1 LNHDA, CDR2 SQIVND (reference sequence). The CDR3 contains 14 residues. CDR3 nucleotides: TGTGCCAGTAGTCCCGTGGGGGGGGGTCCTGAAGCTTTCTTT. As protein: CASSPVGGGPEAFF. Filled out from reference TRBV19 and TRBJ1-1, the complete variable domain reads DGGITQSPKYLFRKEGQNVTLSCEQNLNHDAMYWYRQDPGQGLRLIYYSQIVNDFQKGDIAEGYSVSREKKESFPLTVTSAQKNPTAFYLCASSPVGGGPEAFFGQGTRLTVV.

The V gene is TRBV12-3 or TRBV12-4, the J gene TRBJ2-7, with 7 bases aligning to TRBD1. J was trimmed by 6 bases and V by 6 bases; bases with no gene match: 8. There are 13 residues in the CDR3. The CDR3 loop is CASSRGQAGEQYF. The CDR3 DNA sequence: TGTGCCAGCAGCCGAGGACAGGCGGGCGAGCAGTACTTC.

Only one count was recorded for this clone. Here the CDR3 reads CASSLVVFGDTEAFF. The CDR3 DNA reads TGCGCCAGCAGCTTGGTCGTCTTTGGTGACACTGAAGCTTTCTTT. V gene TRBV5-1 combines with J gene TRBJ1-1; D remains ambiguous. The CDR3 has 15 amino acids. Germline V lookup: CDR1 SGHRS, CDR2 YFSETQ. V lost 0 bases and J 3 bases, leaving 12 bases between the germline ends.